This T cell receptor (beta chain) was recorded in a study of blood T cell repertoires in COVID-19. Study overall: Sites across the United States, Italy and Spain contributed samples from acute and convalescent COVID-19. T cells, B-cell-depleted T cells, or PBMCs provided the cDNA or gDNA that served as material.

Authors' processing steps: For nucleated cells, counts were estimated from reference gene primer amplification. TCRdb keeps only in-frame clones here, not all; method: immunoSEQ multiplex PCR. The DNA was the basis for D and trimming; V, J and clone size are from that table. The top ten clones hold approximately 3% of a sample with hundreds of thousands of clones, 89% of them seen once. In germline, CDR1 is SGDLS, CDR2 YYNGEE. V dropped 3 bases and J dropped 5; count of bases not matched to a gene: 8. CDR3 size: 15 residues. The Seattle site enrolled patients during active infection and followed them longitudinally.

The material sequenced was peripheral blood. V usage is TRBV9 and J usage is TRBJ2-5, with 9 positions matching TRBD1. This clonotype was obtained from a woman aged 25 to 39 with COVID-19, enrolled during active disease. The CDR3 reads CASSAQGARWETQYF. The CDR3 bases are TGTGCCAGCAGCGCACAGGGGGCTCGGTGGGAGACCCAGTACTTC.